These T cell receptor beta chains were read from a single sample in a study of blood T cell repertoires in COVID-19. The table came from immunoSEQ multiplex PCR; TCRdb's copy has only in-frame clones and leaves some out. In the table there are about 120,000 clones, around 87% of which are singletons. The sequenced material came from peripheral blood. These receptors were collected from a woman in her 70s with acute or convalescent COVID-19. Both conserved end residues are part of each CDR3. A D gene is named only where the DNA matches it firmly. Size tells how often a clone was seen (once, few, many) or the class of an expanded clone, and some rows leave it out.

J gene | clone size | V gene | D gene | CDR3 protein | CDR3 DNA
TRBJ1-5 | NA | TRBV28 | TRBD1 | CASSRTDRKNQPQHF | TGTGCCAGCAGTCGCACGGACAGGAAAAATCAGCCCCAGCATTTT
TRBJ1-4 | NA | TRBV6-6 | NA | CASSSRSEKLFF | TGTGCCAGCAGTTCCCGGAGTGAAAAACTGTTTTTT
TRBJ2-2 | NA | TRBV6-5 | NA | CASSPPLATGELFF | TGTGCCAGCAGTCCACCCCTAGCGACCGGGGAGCTGTTTTTT
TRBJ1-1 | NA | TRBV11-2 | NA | CASSYEGNTEAFF | TGTGCCAGCAGCTATGAGGGTAACACTGAAGCTTTCTTT
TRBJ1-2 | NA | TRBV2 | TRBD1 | CASRTGTDYGYTF | TGTGCCAGCAGGACCGGGACAGACTATGGCTACACCTTC
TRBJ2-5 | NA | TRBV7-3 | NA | CASSQVEGETQYF | TGTGCCAGCAGCCAGGTAGAAGGAGAGACCCAGTACTTC
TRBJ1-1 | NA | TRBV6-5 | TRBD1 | CASRVGQGADTEAFF | TGTGCCAGCAGAGTGGGACAGGGGGCCGACACTGAAGCTTTCTTT
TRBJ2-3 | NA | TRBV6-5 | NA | CASSPSDSWDTQYF | TGTGCCAGCAGCCCGTCGGACAGTTGGGATACGCAGTATTTT
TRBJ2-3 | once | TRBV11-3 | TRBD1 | CATGTASTDTQYF | TGTGCCACCGGGACAGCTAGCACAGATACGCAGTATTTT
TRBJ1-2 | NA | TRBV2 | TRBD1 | CASSQVGQNNYGYTF | TGTGCCAGCAGCCAGGTGGGACAGAACAACTATGGCTACACCTTC
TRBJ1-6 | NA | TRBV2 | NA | CASSEWAGRVDSPLHF | TGTGCCAGCAGTGAATGGGCGGGTCGGGTCGATTCACCCCTCCACTTT
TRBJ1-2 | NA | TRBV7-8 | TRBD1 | CASSRDREKPNYGYTF | TGTGCCAGCAGCAGAGACAGGGAAAAACCTAACTATGGCTACACCTTC
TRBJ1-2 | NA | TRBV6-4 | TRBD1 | CASSAGQGLSYTF | TGTGCCAGCAGTGCGGGACAGGGTCTTAGCTACACCTTC
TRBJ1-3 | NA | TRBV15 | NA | CATSSAGNTIYF | TGTGCCACCAGCAGTGCAGGGAACACCATATATTTT
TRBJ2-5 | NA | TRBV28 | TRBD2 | CASSFVWGGGAPQETQYF | TGTGCCAGCAGTTTCGTGTGGGGCGGGGGGGCCCCCCAAGAGACCCAGTACTTC
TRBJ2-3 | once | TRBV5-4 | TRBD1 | CASSSSQGDTQYF | TGTGCCAGCAGTTCCTCACAGGGGGATACGCAGTATTTT
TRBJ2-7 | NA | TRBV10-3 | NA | CAISESLAGDYEQYF | TGTGCCATCAGTGAGTCCCTGGCGGGTGACTACGAGCAGTACTTC
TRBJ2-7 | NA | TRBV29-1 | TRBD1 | CSVDGTGQLYEQYF | TGCAGCGTGGACGGGACAGGGCAGCTCTACGAGCAGTACTTC
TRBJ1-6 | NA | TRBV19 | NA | CASSIGQEYNSPLHF | TGTGCCAGTAGTATAGGACAGGAATATAATTCACCCCTCCACTTT
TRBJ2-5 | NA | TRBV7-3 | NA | CASSGRGGREETQYF | TGTGCCAGCAGCGGGCGCGGGGGCAGAGAAGAGACCCAGTACTTC
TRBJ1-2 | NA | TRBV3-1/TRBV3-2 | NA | CASSQLSRDNSGYTF | TGTGCCAGCAGCCAATTGTCCCGGGACAATAGTGGCTACACCTTC
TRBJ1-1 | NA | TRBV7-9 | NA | CASSWDTGFHTEAFF | TGTGCCAGCAGCTGGGATACAGGTTTTCACACTGAAGCTTTCTTT
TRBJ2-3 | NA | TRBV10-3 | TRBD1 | CAISSTGGTDTQYF | TGTGCCATCAGTTCGACAGGGGGCACAGATACGCAGTATTTT
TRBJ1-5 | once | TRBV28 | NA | CASSPPLGRDSNQPQHF | TGTGCCAGCAGTCCCCCCCTAGGGAGGGATAGCAATCAGCCCCAGCATTTT
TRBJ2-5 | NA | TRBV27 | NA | CASRLGHGETQYF | TGTGCCAGCAGGCTAGGACACGGGGAGACCCAGTACTTC
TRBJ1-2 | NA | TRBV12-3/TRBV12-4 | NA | CASRITVVHGYTF | TGTGCCAGCAGAATAACAGTGGTCCATGGCTACACCTTC
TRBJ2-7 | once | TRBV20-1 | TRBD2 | CSARGGYEQYF | TGCAGTGCTCGGGGGGGCTACGAGCAGTACTTC
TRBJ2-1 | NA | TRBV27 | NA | CASSLLLYNEQFF | TGTGCCAGCAGTTTATTACTGTACAATGAGCAGTTCTTC
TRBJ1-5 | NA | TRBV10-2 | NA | CASSGGSNQPQHF | TGCGCCAGCAGTGGGGGCAGCAATCAGCCCCAGCATTTT
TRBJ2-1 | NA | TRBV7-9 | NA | CASELGSANQFF | TGTGCCAGCGAACTAGGGAGCGCTAACCAGTTCTTC
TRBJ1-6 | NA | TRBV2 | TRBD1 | CASSGGDSYSPLHF | TGTGCCAGCAGTGGAGGGGACAGCTATTCACCCCTCCACTTT
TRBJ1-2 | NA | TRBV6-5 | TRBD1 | CASSSTGKYGYTF | TGTGCCAGCAGTTCGACAGGGAAGTATGGCTACACCTTC